This entry features one T cell receptor beta chain sequence. Its specific antigen is unknown. Base qualities are missing; no much larger clone stands one base away. This specimen comes from a study of T cell repertoires in cytomegalovirus infection (dated by TCRdb to between 2018 and 2020). Background for the entire study: The HLA type of each donor mattered for the analysis, because public TCR beta signatures pointed to carriage of CMV infection along with the matching HLA type. The study at large found these results: In both this cohort and an independent approximately 400-donor cohort, the cumulative frequency of public TCR beta family members distinguished carriers of CMV infection plus the relevant HLA type. In the ex vivo response, HLA-C-restricted CMV-specific TCR beta clonotypes were dominant, and in two of eight donors the single most frequent clonotype came from this HLA-C-restricted group.

V is shortened by 4 bases, J by 11 bases, and the region joining them spans 16 bases. Measured from the cysteine to the phenylalanine, the CDR3 is 13 residues long. The entry retains the CDR3 DNA only, 39 bases that are in frame from base 1. Reading the germline V gene gives CDR1 LGHNA and CDR2 YNFKEQ. TCRdb records Illumina HiSeq 1500 as the sequencer. TCRdb's own reprocessing of the public reads used fastp at Q25 and MiXCR and kept productive beta chains. Each entry is one CDR3 protein sequence, shown with its most common DNA and genes. The sample records fewer than 700,000 distinct CDR3 sequences, 20% to 25% of which are singletons. The ten largest clones represent less than 10% of the sample.

The rearranged chain carries TRBV4-2 and TRBJ2-3, with TRBD1 tentatively as D gene (5 bases match). The sequenced material came from CD8+ T cells from PBMCs. The sequence came from a human donor in good health (CMV status not recorded). Some clones in this sample may be carry-over from other donors' samples. The sequenced DNA is TGTGCCAGCAGCCCCCTTCAGGAGACAGAGCAGTATTTT. The translation is CASSPLQETEQYF.